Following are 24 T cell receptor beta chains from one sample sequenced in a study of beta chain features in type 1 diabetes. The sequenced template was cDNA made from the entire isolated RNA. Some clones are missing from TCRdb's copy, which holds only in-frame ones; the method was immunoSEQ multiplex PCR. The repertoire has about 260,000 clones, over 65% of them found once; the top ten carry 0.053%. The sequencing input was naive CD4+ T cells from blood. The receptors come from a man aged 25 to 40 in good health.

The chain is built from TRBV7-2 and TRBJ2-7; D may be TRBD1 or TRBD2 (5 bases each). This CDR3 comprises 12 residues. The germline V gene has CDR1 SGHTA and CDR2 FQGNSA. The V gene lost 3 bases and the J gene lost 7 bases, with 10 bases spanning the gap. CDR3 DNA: TGTGCCAGCAGCTTTCCGGGGCGGGAGCAGTACTTC. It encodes CASSFPGREQYF.

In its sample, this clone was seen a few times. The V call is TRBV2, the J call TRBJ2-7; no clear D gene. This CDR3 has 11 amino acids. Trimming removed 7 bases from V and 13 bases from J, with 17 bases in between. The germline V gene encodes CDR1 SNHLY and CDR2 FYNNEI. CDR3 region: CASTLTPSFYF. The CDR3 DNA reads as TGTGCCAGCACCTTGACACCGAGCTTCTACTTC.

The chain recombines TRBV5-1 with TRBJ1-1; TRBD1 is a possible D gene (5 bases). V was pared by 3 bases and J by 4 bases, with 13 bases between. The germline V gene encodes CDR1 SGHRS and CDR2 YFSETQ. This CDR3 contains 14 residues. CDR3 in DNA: TGCGCCAGCAGCTCACCCACAGGAGGCACTGAAGCTTTCTTT. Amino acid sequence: CASSSPTGGTEAFF.

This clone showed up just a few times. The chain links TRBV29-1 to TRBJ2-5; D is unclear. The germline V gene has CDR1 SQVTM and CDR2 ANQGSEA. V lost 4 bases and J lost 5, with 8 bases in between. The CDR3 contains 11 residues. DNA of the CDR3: TGCAGCGTTGTTTCTCCCGAGACCCAGTACTTC. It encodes CSVVSPETQYF.

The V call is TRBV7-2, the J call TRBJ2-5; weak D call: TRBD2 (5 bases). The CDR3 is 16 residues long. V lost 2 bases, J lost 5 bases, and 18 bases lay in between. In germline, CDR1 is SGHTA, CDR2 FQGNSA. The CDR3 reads CASSLSGGQAAETQYF. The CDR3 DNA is TGTGCCAGCAGCTTATCGGGCGGCCAAGCGGCGGAGACCCAGTACTTC.

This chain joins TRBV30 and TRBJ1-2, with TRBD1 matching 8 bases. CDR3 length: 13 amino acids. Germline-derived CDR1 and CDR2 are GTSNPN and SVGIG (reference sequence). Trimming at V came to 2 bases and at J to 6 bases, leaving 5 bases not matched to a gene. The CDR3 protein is CAWSFDRGDGYTF. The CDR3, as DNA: TGTGCCTGGAGTTTCGACAGGGGTGATGGCTACACCTTC.

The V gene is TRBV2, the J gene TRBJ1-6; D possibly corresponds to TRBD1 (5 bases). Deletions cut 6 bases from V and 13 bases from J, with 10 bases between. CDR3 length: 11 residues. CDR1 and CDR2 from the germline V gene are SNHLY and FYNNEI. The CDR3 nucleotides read TGTGCCAGCAGGGGGGGTGCCCCCCTCCACTTT. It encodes CASRGGAPLHF.

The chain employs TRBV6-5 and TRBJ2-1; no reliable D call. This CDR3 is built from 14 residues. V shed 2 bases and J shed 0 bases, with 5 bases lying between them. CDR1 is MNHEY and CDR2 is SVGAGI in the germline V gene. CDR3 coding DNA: TGTGCCAGCAGTTACCAGAGCTCCTACAATGAGCAGTTCTTC. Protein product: CASSYQSSYNEQFF.

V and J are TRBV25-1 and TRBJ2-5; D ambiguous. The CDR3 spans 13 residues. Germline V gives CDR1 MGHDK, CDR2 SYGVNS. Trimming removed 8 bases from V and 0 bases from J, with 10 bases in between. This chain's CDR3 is CASEGVNQETQYF. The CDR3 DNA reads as TGTGCCAGCGAAGGCGTCAACCAAGAGACCCAGTACTTC.

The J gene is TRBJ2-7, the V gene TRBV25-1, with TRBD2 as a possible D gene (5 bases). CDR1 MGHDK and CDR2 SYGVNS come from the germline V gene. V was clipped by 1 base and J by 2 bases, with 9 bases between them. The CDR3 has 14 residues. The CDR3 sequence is CASSELRGPYEQYF. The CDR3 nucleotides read TGTGCCAGCAGTGAATTGCGCGGGCCCTACGAGCAGTACTTC.

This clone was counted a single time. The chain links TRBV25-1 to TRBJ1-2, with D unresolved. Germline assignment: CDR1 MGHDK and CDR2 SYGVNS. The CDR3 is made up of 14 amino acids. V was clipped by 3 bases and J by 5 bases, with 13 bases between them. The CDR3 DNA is TGTGCCAGCAGTGACAGTCCTTTTCCTTATGGCTACACCTTC. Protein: CASSDSPFPYGYTF.

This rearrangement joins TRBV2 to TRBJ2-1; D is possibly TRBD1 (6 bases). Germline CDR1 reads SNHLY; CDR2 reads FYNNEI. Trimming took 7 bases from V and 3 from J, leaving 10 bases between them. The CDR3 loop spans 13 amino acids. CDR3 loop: CASNQQGYNEQFF. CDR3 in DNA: TGTGCCAGCAATCAACAGGGCTACAATGAGCAGTTCTTC.

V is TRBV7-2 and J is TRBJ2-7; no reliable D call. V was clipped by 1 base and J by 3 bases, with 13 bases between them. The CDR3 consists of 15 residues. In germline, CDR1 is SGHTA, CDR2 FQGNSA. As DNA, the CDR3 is TGTGCCAGCAGCTTAGACTCTTCCCTGCTCTACGAGCAGTACTTC. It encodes CASSLDSSLLYEQYF.

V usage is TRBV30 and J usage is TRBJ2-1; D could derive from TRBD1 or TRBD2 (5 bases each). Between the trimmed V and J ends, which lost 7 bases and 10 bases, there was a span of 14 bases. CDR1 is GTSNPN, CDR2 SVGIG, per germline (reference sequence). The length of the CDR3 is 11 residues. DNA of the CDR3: TGTGCCTCACGCCGGGACGCAGAGCAGTTCTTC. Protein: CASRRDAEQFF.

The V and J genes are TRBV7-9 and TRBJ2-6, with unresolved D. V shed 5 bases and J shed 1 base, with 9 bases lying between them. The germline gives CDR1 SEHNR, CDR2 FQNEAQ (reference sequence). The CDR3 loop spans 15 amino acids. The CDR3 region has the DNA TGTGCCAGCAGCCTACGACAATCTGGGGCCAACGTCCTGACTTTC. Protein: CASSLRQSGANVLTF.

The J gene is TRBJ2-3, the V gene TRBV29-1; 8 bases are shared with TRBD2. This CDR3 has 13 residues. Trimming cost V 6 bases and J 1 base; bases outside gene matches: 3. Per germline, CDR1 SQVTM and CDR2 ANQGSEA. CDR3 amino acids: CSVDSGGTDTQYF. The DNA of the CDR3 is TGCAGCGTAGATAGCGGGGGCACAGATACGCAGTATTTT.

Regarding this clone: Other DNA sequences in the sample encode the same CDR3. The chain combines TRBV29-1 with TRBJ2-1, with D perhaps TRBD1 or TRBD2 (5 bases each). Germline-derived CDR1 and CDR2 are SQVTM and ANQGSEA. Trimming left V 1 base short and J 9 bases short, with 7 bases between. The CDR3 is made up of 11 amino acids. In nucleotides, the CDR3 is TGCAGCGTTGAAGGTGGGACTGAGCAGTTCTTC. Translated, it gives CSVEGGTEQFF.

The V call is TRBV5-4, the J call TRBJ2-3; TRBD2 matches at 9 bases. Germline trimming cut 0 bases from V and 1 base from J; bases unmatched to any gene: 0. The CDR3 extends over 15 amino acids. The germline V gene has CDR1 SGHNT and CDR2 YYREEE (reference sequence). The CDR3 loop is CASSLVAGGTDTQYF. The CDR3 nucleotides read TGTGCCAGCAGCTTGGTAGCGGGGGGCACAGATACGCAGTATTTT.

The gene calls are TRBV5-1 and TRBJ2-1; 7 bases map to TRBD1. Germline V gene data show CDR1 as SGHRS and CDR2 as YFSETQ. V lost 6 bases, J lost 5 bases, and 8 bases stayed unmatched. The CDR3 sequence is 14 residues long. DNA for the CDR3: TGCGCCAGCACTCCGAGACAGGGCAACAATGAGCAGTTCTTC. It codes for CASTPRQGNNEQFF.

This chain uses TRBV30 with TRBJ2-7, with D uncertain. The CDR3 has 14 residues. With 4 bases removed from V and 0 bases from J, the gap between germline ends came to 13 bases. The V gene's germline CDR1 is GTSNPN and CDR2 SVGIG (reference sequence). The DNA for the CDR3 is TGTGCCTGGATGCCCGACATAAACTCCTACGAGCAGTACTTC. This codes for CAWMPDINSYEQYF. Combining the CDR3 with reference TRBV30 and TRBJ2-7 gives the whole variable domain SQTIHQWPATLVQPVGSPLSLECTVEGTSNPNLYWYRQAAGRGLQLLFYSVGIGQISSEVPQNLSASRPQDRQFILSSKKLLLSDSGFYLCAWMPDINSYEQYFGPGTRLTVT.

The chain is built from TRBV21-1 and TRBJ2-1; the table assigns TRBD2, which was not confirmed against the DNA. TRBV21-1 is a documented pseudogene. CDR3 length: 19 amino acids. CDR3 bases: TGTGCCAGCAGCAAACCTAGCGGGTGGGCGTGTGGGGAATACAATGAGCAGTTCTTC. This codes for CASSKPSGWACGEYNEQFF.

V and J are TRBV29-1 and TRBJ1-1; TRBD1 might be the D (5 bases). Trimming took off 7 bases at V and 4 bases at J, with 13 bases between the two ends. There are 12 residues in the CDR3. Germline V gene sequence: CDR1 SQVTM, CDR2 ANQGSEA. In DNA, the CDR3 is TGCAGCGGTGGGGCTTCGGGCACTGAAGCTTTCTTT. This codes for CSGGASGTEAFF.

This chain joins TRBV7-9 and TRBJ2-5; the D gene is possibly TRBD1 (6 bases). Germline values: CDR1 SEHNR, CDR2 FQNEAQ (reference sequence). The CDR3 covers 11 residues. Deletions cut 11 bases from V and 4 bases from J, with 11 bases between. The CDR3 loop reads CAGSRGETQYF. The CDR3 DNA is TGTGCCGGCTCCAGGGGAGAGACCCAGTACTTC.

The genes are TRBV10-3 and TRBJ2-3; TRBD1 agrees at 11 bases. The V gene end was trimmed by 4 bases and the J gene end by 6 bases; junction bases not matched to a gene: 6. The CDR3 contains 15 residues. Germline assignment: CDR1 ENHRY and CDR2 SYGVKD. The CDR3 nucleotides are TGTGCCATCAGTGGAAGGACAGGGGGCGCGGATACGCAGTATTTT. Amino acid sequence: CAISGRTGGADTQYF.